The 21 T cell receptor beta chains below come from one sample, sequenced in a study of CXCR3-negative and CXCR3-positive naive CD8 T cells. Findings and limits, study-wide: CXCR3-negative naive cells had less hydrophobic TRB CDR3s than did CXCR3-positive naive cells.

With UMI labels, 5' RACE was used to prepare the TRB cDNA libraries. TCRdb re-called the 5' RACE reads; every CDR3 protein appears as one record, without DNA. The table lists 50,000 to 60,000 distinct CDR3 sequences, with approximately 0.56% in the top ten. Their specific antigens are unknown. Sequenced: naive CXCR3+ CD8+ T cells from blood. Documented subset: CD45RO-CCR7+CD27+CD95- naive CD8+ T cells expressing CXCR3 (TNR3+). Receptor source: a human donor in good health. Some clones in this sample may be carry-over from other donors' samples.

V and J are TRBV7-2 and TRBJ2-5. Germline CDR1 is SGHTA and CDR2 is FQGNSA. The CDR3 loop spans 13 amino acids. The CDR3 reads CASRRLGQETQYF.

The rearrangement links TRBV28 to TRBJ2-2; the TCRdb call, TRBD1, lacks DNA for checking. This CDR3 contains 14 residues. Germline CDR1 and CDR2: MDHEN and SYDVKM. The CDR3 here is CASKQGLGTGELFF.

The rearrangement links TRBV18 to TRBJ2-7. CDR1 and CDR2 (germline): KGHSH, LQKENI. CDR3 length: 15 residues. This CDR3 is CASSPPPENGNEQYF.

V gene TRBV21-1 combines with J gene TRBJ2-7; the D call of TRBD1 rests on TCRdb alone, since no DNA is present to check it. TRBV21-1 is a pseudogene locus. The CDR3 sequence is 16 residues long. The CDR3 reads CASSDEVRPGHYEQYF.

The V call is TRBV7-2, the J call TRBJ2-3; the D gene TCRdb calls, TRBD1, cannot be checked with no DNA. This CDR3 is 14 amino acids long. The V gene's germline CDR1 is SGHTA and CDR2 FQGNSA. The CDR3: CASSLGQSTDTQYF.

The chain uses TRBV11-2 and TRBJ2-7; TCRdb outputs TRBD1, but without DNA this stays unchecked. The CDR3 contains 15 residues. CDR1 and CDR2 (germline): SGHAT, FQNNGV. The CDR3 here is CASSLDRGQAYEQYF.

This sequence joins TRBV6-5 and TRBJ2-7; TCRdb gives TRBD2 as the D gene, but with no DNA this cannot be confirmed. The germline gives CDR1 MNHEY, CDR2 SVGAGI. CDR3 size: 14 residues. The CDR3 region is CASSQGLTSYEQYF.

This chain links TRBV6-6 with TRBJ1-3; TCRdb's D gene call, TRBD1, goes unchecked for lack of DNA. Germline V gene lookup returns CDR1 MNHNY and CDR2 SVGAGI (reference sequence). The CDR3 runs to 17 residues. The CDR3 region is CASSPWTGDLSGNTIYF.

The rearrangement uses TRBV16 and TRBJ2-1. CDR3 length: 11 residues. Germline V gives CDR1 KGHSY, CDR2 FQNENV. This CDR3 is CASSQSYEQFF.

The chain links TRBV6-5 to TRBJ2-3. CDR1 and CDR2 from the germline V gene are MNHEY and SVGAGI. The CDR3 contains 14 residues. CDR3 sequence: CASSYLITDGTQYF.

CDR3 amino acids: CASSKVGGCLDVRSYTF. The chain couples TRBV21-1 to TRBJ1-2; TCRdb's D gene call, TRBD1, goes unchecked for lack of DNA. TRBV21-1 is a pseudogene segment. CDR3 length: 17 residues.

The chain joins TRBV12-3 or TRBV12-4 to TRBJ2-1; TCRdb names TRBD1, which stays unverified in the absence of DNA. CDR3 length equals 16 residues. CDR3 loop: CASSFAPSRQGNEQFF.

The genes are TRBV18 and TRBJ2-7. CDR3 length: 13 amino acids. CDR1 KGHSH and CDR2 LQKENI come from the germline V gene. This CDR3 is CASSPDSSYEQYF.

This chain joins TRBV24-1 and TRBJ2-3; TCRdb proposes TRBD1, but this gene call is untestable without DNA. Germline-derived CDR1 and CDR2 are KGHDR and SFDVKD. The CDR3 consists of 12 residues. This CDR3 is CATSDLPGRLTF.

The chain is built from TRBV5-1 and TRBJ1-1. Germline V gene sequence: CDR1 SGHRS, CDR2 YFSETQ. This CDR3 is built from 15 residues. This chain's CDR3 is CASSQTSSGYTEAFF.

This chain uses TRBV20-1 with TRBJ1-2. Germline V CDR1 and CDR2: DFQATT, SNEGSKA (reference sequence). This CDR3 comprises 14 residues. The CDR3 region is CSARDLSGYVGYTF.

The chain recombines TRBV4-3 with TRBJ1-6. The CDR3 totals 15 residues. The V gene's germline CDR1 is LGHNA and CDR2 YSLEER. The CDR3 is CASSSGGSYNSPLHF.

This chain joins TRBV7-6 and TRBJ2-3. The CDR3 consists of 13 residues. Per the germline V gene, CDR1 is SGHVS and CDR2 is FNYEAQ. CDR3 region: CASVSPNTDTQYF.

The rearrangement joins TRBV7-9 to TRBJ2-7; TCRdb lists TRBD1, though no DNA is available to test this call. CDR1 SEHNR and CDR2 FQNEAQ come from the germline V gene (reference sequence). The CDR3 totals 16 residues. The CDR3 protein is CASSPKTGFTPYEQYF. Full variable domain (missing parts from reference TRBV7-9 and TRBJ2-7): DTGVSQNPRHKITKRGQNVTFRCDPISEHNRLYWYRQTLGQGPEFLTYFQNEAQLEKSRLLSDRFSAERPKGSFSTLEIQRTEQGDSAMYLCASSPKTGFTPYEQYFGPGTRLTVT.

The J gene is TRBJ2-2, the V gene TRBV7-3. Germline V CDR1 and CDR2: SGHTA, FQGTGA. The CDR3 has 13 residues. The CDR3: CASSLITAGELFF.

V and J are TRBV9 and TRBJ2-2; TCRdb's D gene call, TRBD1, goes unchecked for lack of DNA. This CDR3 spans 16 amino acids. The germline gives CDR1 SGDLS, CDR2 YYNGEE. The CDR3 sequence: CASSDEDRGNTGELFF.